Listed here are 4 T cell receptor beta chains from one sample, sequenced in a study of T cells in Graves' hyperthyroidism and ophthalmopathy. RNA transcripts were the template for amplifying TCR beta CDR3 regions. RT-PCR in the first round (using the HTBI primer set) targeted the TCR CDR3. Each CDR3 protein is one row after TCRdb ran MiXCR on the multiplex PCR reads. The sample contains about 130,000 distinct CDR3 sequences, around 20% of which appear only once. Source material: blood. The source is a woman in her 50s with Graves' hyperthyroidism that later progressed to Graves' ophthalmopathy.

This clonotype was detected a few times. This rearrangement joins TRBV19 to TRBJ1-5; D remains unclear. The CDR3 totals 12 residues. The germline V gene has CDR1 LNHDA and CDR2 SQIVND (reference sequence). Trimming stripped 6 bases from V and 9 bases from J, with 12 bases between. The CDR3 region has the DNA TGTGCCAGTAGCCCAACCCCAGGGCCCCAGCATTTT. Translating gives CASSPTPGPQHF.

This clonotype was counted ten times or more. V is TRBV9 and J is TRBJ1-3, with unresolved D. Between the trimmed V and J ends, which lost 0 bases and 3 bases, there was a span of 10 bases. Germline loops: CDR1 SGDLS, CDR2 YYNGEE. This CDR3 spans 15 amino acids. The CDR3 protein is CASSVGAGSGNTIYF. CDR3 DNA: TGTGCCAGCAGCGTAGGAGCGGGTAGTGGAAACACCATATATTTT.

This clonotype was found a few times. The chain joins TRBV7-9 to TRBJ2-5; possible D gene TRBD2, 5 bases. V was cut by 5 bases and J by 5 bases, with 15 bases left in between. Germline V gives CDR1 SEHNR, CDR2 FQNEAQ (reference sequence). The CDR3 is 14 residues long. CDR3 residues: CASSPWSGGETQYF. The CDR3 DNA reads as TGTGCCAGCAGCCCCTGGAGCGGCGGGGAGACCCAGTACTTC. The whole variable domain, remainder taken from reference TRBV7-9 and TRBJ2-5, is DTGVSQNPRHKITKRGQNVTFRCDPISEHNRLYWYRQTLGQGPEFLTYFQNEAQLEKSRLLSDRFSAERPKGSFSTLEIQRTEQGDSAMYLCASSPWSGGETQYFGPGTRLLVL.

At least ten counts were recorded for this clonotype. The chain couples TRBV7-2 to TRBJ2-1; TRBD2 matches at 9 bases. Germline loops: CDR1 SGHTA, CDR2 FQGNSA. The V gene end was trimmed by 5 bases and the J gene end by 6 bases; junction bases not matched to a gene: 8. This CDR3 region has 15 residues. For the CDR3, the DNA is TGTGCCAGCAGCCGGCGGGCGGGAGGGTCCAATGAGCAGTTCTTC. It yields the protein CASSRRAGGSNEQFF.